This T cell receptor beta chain was sequenced in a study of regulatory T cells in long-lasting Graves disease. Overall study results and limits: Repertoires from persistent disease leaned toward TRBV28, TRBJ1-2 and TRBJ2-5.

CDR3 length: 15 residues. Trimming left V 3 bases short and J 2 bases short, with 11 bases between. Construction of the TCR beta libraries employed iRepertoire HTBI primers in conjunction with Arm-PCR of CDR3 regions. MiXCR, applied by TCRdb to the multiplex PCR reads, yields one record per CDR3 protein. The table shows 350,000 to 500,000 distinct CDR3 sequences, with roughly 17% occurring only once. Concerning this clonotype: The antigen remains unidentified.

Time point here: newly diagnosed GD, antithyroid drugs for less than 3 months. Researchers made the TCR library from RNA that was extracted from PBMCs. This sample was shared with a second study, whose subject was T cells in Graves' hyperthyroidism and ophthalmopathy.

The receptor comes from a woman aged 18-35 years with Graves disease. Here the sequenced sample was peripheral blood mononuclear cells (PBMCs), taken at new diagnosis, from a patient treated with antithyroid drugs. The chain combines TRBV12-3 or TRBV12-4 with TRBJ1-5, with a possible D match to TRBD1 (5 bases). The CDR3 sequence is CASSFWQGGNQPQHF. CDR3 bases: TGTGCCAGCAGTTTTTGGCAGGGCGGCAATCAGCCCCAGCATTTT.